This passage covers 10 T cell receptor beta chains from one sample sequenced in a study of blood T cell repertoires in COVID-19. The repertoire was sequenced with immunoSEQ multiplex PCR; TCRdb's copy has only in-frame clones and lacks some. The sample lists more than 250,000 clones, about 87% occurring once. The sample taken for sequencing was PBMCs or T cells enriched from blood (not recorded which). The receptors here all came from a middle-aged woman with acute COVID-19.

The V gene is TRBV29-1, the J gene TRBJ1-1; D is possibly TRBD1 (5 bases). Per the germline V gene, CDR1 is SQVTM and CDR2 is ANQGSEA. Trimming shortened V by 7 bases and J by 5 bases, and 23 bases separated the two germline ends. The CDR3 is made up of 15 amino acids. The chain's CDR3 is CSALGQALGGTEAFF. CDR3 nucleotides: TGCAGCGCATTGGGGCAGGCCCTCGGGGGGACTGAAGCTTTCTTT.

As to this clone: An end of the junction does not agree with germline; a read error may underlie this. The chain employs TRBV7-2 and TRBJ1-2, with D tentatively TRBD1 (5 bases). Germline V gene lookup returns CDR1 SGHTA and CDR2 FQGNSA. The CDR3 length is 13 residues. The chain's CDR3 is CASSLVGLWRLPF. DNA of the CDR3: TGTGCCAGCAGCTTAGTGGGGCTGTGGCGTTTACCCTTC.

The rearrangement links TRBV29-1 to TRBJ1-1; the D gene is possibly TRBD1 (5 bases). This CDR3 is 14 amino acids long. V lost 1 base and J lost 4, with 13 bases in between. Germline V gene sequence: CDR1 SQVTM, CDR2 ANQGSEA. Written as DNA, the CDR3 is TGCAGCGTTGAAGGGCCAACCGGGGGCACTGAAGCTTTCTTT. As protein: CSVEGPTGGTEAFF.

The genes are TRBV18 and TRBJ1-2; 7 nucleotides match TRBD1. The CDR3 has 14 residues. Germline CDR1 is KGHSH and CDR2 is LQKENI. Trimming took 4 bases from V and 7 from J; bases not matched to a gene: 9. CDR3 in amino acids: CASSLDRRSAGYTF. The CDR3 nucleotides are TGTGCCAGCTCACTGGACAGGCGTTCGGCTGGCTACACCTTC.

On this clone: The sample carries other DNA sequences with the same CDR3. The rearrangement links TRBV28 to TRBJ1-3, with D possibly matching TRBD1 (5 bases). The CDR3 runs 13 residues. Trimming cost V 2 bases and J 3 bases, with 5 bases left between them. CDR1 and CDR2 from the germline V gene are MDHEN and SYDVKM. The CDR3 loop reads CASSLQGGNTIYF. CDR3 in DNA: TGTGCCAGCAGTTTACAGGGTGGAAACACCATATATTTT.

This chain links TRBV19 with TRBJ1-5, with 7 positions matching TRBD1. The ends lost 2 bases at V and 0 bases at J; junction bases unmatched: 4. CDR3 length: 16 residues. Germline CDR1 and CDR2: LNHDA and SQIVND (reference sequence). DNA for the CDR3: TGTGCCAGTAGTATATCGGGACAGAATAGCAATCAGCCCCAGCATTTT. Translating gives CASSISGQNSNQPQHF.

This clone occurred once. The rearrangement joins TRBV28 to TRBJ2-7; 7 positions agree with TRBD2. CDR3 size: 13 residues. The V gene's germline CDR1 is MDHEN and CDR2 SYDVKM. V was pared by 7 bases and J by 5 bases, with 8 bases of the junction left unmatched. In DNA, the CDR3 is TGTGCCAGCACTAATCCCGGGGGGAACGAGCAGTACTTC. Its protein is CASTNPGGNEQYF.

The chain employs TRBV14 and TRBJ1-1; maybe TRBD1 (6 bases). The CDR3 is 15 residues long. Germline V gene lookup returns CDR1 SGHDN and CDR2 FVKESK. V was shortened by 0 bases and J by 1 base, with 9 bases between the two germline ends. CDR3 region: CASSQDARGNTEAFF. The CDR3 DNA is TGTGCCAGCAGCCAAGATGCCAGGGGGAACACTGAAGCTTTCTTT.

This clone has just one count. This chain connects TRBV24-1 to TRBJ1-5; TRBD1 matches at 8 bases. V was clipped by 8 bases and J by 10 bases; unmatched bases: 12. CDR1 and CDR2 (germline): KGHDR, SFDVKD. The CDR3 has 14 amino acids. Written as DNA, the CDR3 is TGTGCCACCATCGTGGCCAGGGGGCTTCTTCCCCAGCATTTT. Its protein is CATIVARGLLPQHF.

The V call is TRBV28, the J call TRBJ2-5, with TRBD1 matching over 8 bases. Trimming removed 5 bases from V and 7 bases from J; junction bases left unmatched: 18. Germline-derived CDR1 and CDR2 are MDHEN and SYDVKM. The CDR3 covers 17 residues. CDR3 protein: CASSPYGDRGPRGTQYF. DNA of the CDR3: TGTGCCAGCAGTCCCTACGGAGACAGGGGTCCTCGGGGGACCCAGTACTTC.